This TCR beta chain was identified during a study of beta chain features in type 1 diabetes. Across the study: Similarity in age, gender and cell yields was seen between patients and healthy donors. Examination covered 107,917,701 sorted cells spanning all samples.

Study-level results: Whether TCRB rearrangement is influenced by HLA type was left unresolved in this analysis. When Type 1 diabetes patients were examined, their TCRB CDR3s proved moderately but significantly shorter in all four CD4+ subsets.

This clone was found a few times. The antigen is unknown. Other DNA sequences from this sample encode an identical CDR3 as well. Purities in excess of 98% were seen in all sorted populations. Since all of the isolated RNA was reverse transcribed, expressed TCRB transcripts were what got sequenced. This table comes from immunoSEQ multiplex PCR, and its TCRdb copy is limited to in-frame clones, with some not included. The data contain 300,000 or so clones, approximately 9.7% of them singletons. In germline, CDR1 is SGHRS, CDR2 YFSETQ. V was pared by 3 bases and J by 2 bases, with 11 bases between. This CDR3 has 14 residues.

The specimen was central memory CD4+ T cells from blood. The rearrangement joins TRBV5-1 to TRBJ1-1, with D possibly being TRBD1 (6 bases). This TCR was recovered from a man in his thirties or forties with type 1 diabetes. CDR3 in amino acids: CASSSGTLNTEAFF. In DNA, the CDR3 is TGCGCCAGCAGCTCGGGGACACTCAACACTGAAGCTTTCTTT.